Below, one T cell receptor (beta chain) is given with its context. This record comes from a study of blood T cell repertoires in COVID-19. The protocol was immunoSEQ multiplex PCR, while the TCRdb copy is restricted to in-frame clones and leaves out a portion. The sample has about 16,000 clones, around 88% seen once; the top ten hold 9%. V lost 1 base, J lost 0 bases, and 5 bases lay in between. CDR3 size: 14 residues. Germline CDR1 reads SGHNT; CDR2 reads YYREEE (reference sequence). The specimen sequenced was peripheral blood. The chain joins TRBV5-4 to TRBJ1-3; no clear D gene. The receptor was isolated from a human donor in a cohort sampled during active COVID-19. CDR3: CASSLSGSGNTIYF. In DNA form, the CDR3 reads TGTGCCAGCAGCTTGTCAGGCTCTGGAAACACCATATATTTT.